These T cell receptor beta chains were read from a single sample in a study of cytomegalovirus exposure and HLA in healthy donors. TCRdb's table, derived via immunoSEQ multiplex PCR, lists solely in-frame clones and lacks some. This sample has under 250,000 clones, with more than 75% found just once. The sequencing input was PBMCs. Receptors originate from a girl aged 2 to 10 in good health and CMV-seronegative. Both conserved end residues are part of each CDR3. D genes are given only for firm matches.

TRBV20-1	TRBJ1-2	.	TGCGTGGGGCTCCTGGACTATGGCTACACCTTC	CVGLLDYGYTF
TRBV5-1	TRBJ2-5	TRBD2	TGCGCCAGCAGCTTGGATTTGGGGGCGGGAGGTGAGACCCAGTACTTC	CASSLDLGAGGETQYF
TRBV6-6	TRBJ2-3	TRBD2	TGTGCCAGCAGTTCCACGGGACTAGTGTGGGATACGCAGTATTTT	CASSSTGLVWDTQYF
TRBV7-8	TRBJ2-2	.	TGTGCCAGCAGCCTAAAGGCCTTACAGGAGAACACCGGGGAGCTGTTTTTT	CASSLKALQENTGELFF
TRBV29-1	TRBJ2-3	TRBD1	TGCAGCGGCCACAGGGGCGATACGCAGTATTTT	CSGHRGDTQYF
TRBV11-2	TRBJ2-7	TRBD2	TGTGCCAGCAGCTTAGCTAGCGGCTTCACCTACGAGCAGTACTTC	CASSLASGFTYEQYF
TRBV5-5	TRBJ2-7	.	TGTGCCAGCAGCATAATCCAATACGAGCAGTACTTC	CASSIIQYEQYF
TRBV2	TRBJ2-1	TRBD1	TGTGCCAGCATGTGGGGACAGGGGGAACAAAGGGGTGAGCAGTTCTTC	CASMWGQGEQRGEQFF
TRBV4-1	TRBJ2-1	TRBD2	TGCGCCAGCAGCCCCTCTAGCGGTTCCTACAATGAGCAGTTCTTC	CASSPSSGSYNEQFF
TRBV30	TRBJ2-4	.	TGTGCCTTCACTGGGCGAAACATTCAGTACTTC	CAFTGRNIQYF
TRBV5-1	TRBJ1-2	TRBD1	TGCGCCAGCAGCTTGGAGACAGGGGATTACGGCTACACCTTC	CASSLETGDYGYTF
TRBV10-3	TRBJ2-3	TRBD2	TGTGCCATCAGTGAGTCCCCGGGACTAGCGACCAATACGCAGTATTTT	CAISESPGLATNTQYF
TRBV13	TRBJ2-1	.	TGTGCCAGCAGCTTATGGAATAGCGCGCAGTTCTTC	CASSLWNSAQFF
TRBV4-1	TRBJ2-3	TRBD2	TGCGCCAGCAGCGACAAGCCATTAGCGGGGTCAGATACGCAGTATTTT	CASSDKPLAGSDTQYF